A selection of T cell receptor beta chains follows, all from one sample in a study of blood T cells in healthy people across ages. Each CDR3 protein gets one entry after TCRdb re-called the 5' RACE reads with MiXCR. The sample includes over 600,000 distinct CDR3 sequences, 40% to 50% of them seen just once. Sequencing input: blood. The receptors derive from an older man in good health. Each CDR3 is given with its conserved first and last residue. Fields, in order: J gene, V gene, clone size, D gene, CDR3 DNA, CDR3 protein. D genes are given only for firm matches. Some rows mark clone size as missing; the rest say once, few, many or name a class of expanded clone.

J: TRBJ2-7
V: TRBV9
size: NA
D: NA
DNA: TGTGCCAGCAGCGTAGGACGAGGAGGGGACGTTTACTACGAGCAGTACTTC
CDR3: CASSVGRGGDVYYEQYF

J: TRBJ2-3
V: TRBV5-1
size: NA
D: NA
DNA: TGCGCCAGCAGCTGGGCAGGGCAGGGCACAGATACGCAGTATTTT
CDR3: CASSWAGQGTDTQYF

J: TRBJ1-4
V: TRBV4-2
size: few
D: TRBD1
DNA: TGTGCCAGCAGCCCTGCCGGGACAGGGAATGAAAAACTGTTTTTT
CDR3: CASSPAGTGNEKLFF

J: TRBJ1-2
V: TRBV25-1
size: many
D: NA
DNA: TGTGCCAGCAGTGACGCAGGGAAACTGTTCGGCTACACCTTC
CDR3: CASSDAGKLFGYTF

J: TRBJ2-3
V: TRBV20-1
size: NA
D: NA
DNA: TGCAGTGCCCCAATGGGACGGGGCACAGATACGCAGTATTTT
CDR3: CSAPMGRGTDTQYF

J: TRBJ2-3
V: TRBV3-1
size: NA
D: TRBD2
DNA: TGTGCCAGCAGCCTTTGGACTAGCGGGGGGGCCGGAGATACGCAGTATTTT
CDR3: CASSLWTSGGAGDTQYF

J: TRBJ1-6
V: TRBV4-1
size: NA
D: TRBD1
DNA: TGCGCCAGCAGCCTCCGACCTGGACAGGGAGGGAATTCACCCCTCCACTTT
CDR3: CASSLRPGQGGNSPLHF

J: TRBJ2-5
V: TRBV5-5
size: NA
D: TRBD2
DNA: TGTGCCAGCAGCACGACTAGCGGGAGGGCCGGGGAGACCCAGTACTTC
CDR3: CASSTTSGRAGETQYF

J: TRBJ2-7
V: TRBV6-5
size: NA
D: NA
DNA: TGTGCCAGCAGCTCAACGGACAGAAATTACGAGCAGTACTTC
CDR3: CASSSTDRNYEQYF

J: TRBJ2-5
V: TRBV7-2
size: NA
D: TRBD2
DNA: TGTGCCAGCACCCCGGGGGGGCTTGGAGAGACCCAGTACTTC
CDR3: CASTPGGLGETQYF

J: TRBJ2-3
V: TRBV2
size: NA
D: NA
DNA: TGTGCCAGCAGTGAACGGGCAGATACGCAGTATTTT
CDR3: CASSERADTQYF

J: TRBJ2-1
V: TRBV19
size: NA
D: TRBD1
DNA: TGTGCCGGTAGTCGGACAGGGTTTTACAATGAGCAGTTCTTC
CDR3: CAGSRTGFYNEQFF

J: TRBJ2-7
V: TRBV5-1
size: NA
D: TRBD2
DNA: TGCGCCAGCAGCAGACTAGCGGGAGGGAACCACGAGCAGTACTTC
CDR3: CASSRLAGGNHEQYF

J: TRBJ2-3
V: TRBV29-1
size: NA
D: TRBD1
DNA: TGCAGCGTTGCCCACGGGACAGGGGCAGATACGCAGTATTTT
CDR3: CSVAHGTGADTQYF

J: TRBJ1-4
V: TRBV29-1
size: few
D: NA
DNA: TGCAGCGTGAACTCTCGGGGCAGGGGTAATGAAAAACTGTTTTTT
CDR3: CSVNSRGRGNEKLFF

J: TRBJ2-5
V: TRBV13
size: NA
D: NA
DNA: TGTGCCAGCAGCCTTAGGTCGGCCCGTTGGGCGAGCCAAGAGACCCAGTACTTC
CDR3: CASSLRSARWASQETQYF

J: TRBJ2-1
V: TRBV20-1
size: NA
D: TRBD2
DNA: TGCAGTGCTAGGAATCCCTTTGGGACTAGCGGAACCAACAATGAGCAGTTCTTC
CDR3: CSARNPFGTSGTNNEQFF

J: TRBJ2-2
V: TRBV11-2
size: NA
D: NA
DNA: TGTGCCAGCAGCTCCACCGCTAACACCGGGGAGCTGTTTTTT
CDR3: CASSSTANTGELFF

J: TRBJ1-4
V: TRBV5-5
size: few
D: NA
DNA: TGTGCCAGCAGCTTGGACAGCCTAAATAATGAAAAACTGTTTTTT
CDR3: CASSLDSLNNEKLFF

J: TRBJ1-2
V: TRBV5-1
size: few
D: NA
DNA: TGCGCCAGCAGCCCCGGACAGCCGTACTATGGCTACACCTTC
CDR3: CASSPGQPYYGYTF

J: TRBJ2-2
V: TRBV7-2
size: once
D: NA
DNA: TGTGCCAGCAGCTTAGCTCCGGGGAGGAACACCGGGGAGCTGTTTTTT
CDR3: CASSLAPGRNTGELFF

J: TRBJ2-7
V: TRBV15
size: NA
D: TRBD2
DNA: TGTGCCACCAGCAGAGTAGCGGGGCAGTACAATGAGCAGTACTTC
CDR3: CATSRVAGQYNEQYF

J: TRBJ2-5
V: TRBV6-2/TRBV6-3
size: few
D: NA
DNA: TGTGCCAGCCGGGACTTTGAGACCCAGTACTTC
CDR3: CASRDFETQYF

J: TRBJ2-7
V: TRBV7-2
size: few
D: NA
DNA: TGTGCCAGCAGCGTAAGCTTGTCCTACGAGCAGTACTTC
CDR3: CASSVSLSYEQYF